Reported below is one T cell receptor (beta chain). This specimen belongs to a study of blood T cell repertoires in COVID-19. Study as a whole: The samples span acute and convalescent COVID-19 from the United States, Italy and Spain. T cells, B-cell-depleted T cells, or PBMCs supplied cDNA or gDNA.

As originally analysed: Cell counts per sample came from amplifying reference gene primers. Generated by immunoSEQ multiplex PCR, the TCRdb table keeps only in-frame clones and is missing some. That table gives V, J and clone size, and the DNA gave D and trimming. The data show about 150,000 clones, roughly 80% seen once. Germline V lookup: CDR1 MNHEY, CDR2 SMNVEV (reference sequence). The CDR3 has 12 amino acids. V shed 2 bases and J 11 bases; nucleotides not matched to a gene: 5. The chain employs TRBV27 and TRBJ1-1; TRBD1 agrees at 7 bases. The sample comprised peripheral blood. This clonotype was sampled from a man between 60 and 70 years old with acute or convalescent COVID-19. The chain's CDR3 is CASSLRTGAAFF. The CDR3 coding sequence is TGTGCCAGCAGTTTACGTACAGGGGCGGCTTTCTTT.